A selection of T cell receptor beta chains follows, all from one sample in a study of T cells in Graves' hyperthyroidism and ophthalmopathy. TCRdb redid the calling of the multiplex PCR reads with MiXCR, one entry per CDR3 protein. The sample has a few hundred thousand distinct CDR3 sequences; just under 15% are singletons. The sequencing sample was made of blood. These receptors originate from a woman between 25 and 40 years old with Graves' hyperthyroidism. The CDR3 runs from the conserved cysteine through the conserved F or W. Each record gives: D gene, clone size, V gene, CDR3 length, J gene, CDR3 DNA, CDR3 protein. D genes are given only for firm matches. The size of a clone is reported for some rows only, either as once, few or many, or as a class for expanded clones.

>NA|many|TRBV18|14|TRBJ2-3
TGTGCCAGCTCACCACCGGCCAGCACAGATACGCAGTATTTT
CASSPPASTDTQYF
>NA|few|TRBV12-3/TRBV12-4|16|TRBJ1-6
TGTGCCAGCAGTTTAGACACCCTCGTCAATAATTCACCCCTCCACTTT
CASSLDTLVNNSPLHF
>NA|few|TRBV11-3|13|TRBJ2-3
TGTGCCAGCAGCCCCGACATCGCGGATACGCAGTATTTT
CASSPDIADTQYF
>TRBD2|NA|TRBV5-1|19|TRBJ2-5
TGCGCCAGCAGCTTTCAGGGGCCGATTGGACTAGCGTACCAAGAGACCCAGTACTTC
CASSFQGPIGLAYQETQYF
>NA|NA|TRBV29-1|13|TRBJ2-3
TGCAGCGTTGAAGATCAGAGTACAGATACGCAGTATTTT
CSVEDQSTDTQYF
>NA|NA|TRBV6-4|16|TRBJ1-5
TGTGCCAGCAGTGACTCGGTAGATTATAGCAATCAGCCCCAGCATTTT
CASSDSVDYSNQPQHF
>NA|once|TRBV7-3|14|TRBJ1-2
TGTGCCAGCAGCTCTTCGCCGGCGAACTATGGCTACACCTTC
CASSSSPANYGYTF
>TRBD2|NA|TRBV28|16|TRBJ2-1
TGTGCCAGCAGTTCTGGACTAGCGGGAGGGAGAAATGAGCAGTTCTTC
CASSSGLAGGRNEQFF
>NA|many|TRBV5-1|14|TRBJ2-1
TGCGCCAGCAGCTTGTCACTGTCCTACAATGAGCAGTTCTTC
CASSLSLSYNEQFF
>NA|few|TRBV15|15|TRBJ2-6
TGTGCCACCAGCGGGACGGCCCCTGGGGCCAACGTCCTGACTTTC
CATSGTAPGANVLTF
>NA|many|TRBV29-1|13|TRBJ2-7
TGCAGCGTTGAATTACAGATTAGGTCCGAGCAGTACTTC
CSVELQIRSEQYF
>TRBD1|few|TRBV12-3/TRBV12-4|17|TRBJ1-4
TGTGCCAGCAGCCCCCGGACAGGATCGGCAACTAATGAAAAACTGTTTTTT
CASSPRTGSATNEKLFF
>TRBD1|many|TRBV27|14|TRBJ1-2
TGTGCCAGCACTCAGGGGGGTGGTGGCTATGGCTACACCTTC
CASTQGGGGYGYTF
>NA|many|TRBV5-1|16|TRBJ2-1
TGCGCCAGCAGCTTGGCCGGGGACAACTCCTACAATGAGCAGTTCTTC
CASSLAGDNSYNEQFF
>TRBD2|many|TRBV11-2|16|TRBJ2-5
TGTGCCAGCAGCTTAGGTGGCGGGAGGGCCTTTGAGACCCAGTACTTC
CASSLGGGRAFETQYF
>NA|few|TRBV28|13|TRBJ2-1
TGTGCCAGCAGACCCGGGACAATCGATGAGCAGTTCTTC
CASRPGTIDEQFF
>TRBD1|many|TRBV28|15|TRBJ1-2
TGTGCCAGCAGTGTGGGTACAGGGGGTGTCTATGGCTACACCTTC
CASSVGTGGVYGYTF
>TRBD2|NA|TRBV27|19|TRBJ2-1
TGTGCCAGCAGTTTATTAGGGGCGGGACTAGCGGGATTGGGCAATGAGCAGTTCTTC
CASSLLGAGLAGLGNEQFF
>NA|NA|TRBV6-1|12|TRBJ2-5
TGTGCCAGCAGACGGACCAGAGGGACCCAGTACTTC
CASRRTRGTQYF
>NA|many|TRBV3-1|12|TRBJ2-1
TGTGCCAGCAGCCAACTACAGGAGAAGGAGTTCTTC
CASSQLQEKEFF
>TRBD1|many|TRBV20-1|13|TRBJ2-7
TGCAGTACTAGGACAGGGGGGAGCGACGAGCAGTACTTC
CSTRTGGSDEQYF
>NA|many|TRBV12-3/TRBV12-4|12|TRBJ2-1
TGTGCCAGCAGCCCCAGTGATAATGAGCAGTTCTTC
CASSPSDNEQFF